The text below deals with one TCR beta chain. Its antigen is not known. Germline V gene data show CDR1 as GTSNPN and CDR2 as SVGIG (reference sequence). The germline V and J ends were trimmed by 3 bases and 0 bases, with 6 bases remaining between them. The CDR3 runs 14 residues. Assay: immunoSEQ multiplex PCR; the TCRdb copy retains only in-frame clones and omits some. The sample holds roughly 61,000 clones; roughly 92% are singletons and the top ten take roughly 20%. These data come from a study of OX40 agonist ivuxolimab in advanced cancers. In the study overall: Aged roughly 20 to 79 with a mean of 60 years, they were about 78% male.

Findings of the study overall: Partial responders receiving 0.1-3.0 mg/kg showed among the lowest clonal expansion. On average, a greater number of expanded clones characterised CD8+ T cells relative to CD4+. The authors did not determine the antigen specificity of the expanded peripheral T cells.

The TCR originated in an adult with an advanced solid tumor such as melanoma, head and neck, liver or kidney cancer. Material: CD4+ or CD8+ T cells sorted from blood, obtained in a trial of the OX40 agonist ivuxolimab. V usage is TRBV30 and J usage is TRBJ1-6; D unclear. The CDR3 is CAWSRYSYNSPLHF. CDR3 bases: TGTGCCTGGAGCAGGTACTCCTATAATTCACCCCTCCACTTT. The whole variable domain, filled in from reference TRBV30 and TRBJ1-6, reads SQTIHQWPATLVQPVGSPLSLECTVEGTSNPNLYWYRQAAGRGLQLLFYSVGIGQISSEVPQNLSASRPQDRQFILSSKKLLLSDSGFYLCAWSRYSYNSPLHFGNGTRLTVT.